This TCR beta chain appears in the sequencing data of a study of T cells in localized non-small cell lung cancer. Findings and caveats of the study: Analysis by sequencing included only one tumor region, so heterogeneity remains possible. Highest T cell clonality was seen in uninvolved adjacent lung, surpassing that measured in tumor. A median of 57 clones ranked among the top 100 in tumor appeared in adjacent lung. Longer survival (overall) was linked to higher T cell density in blood.

Data came from immunoSEQ multiplex PCR; TCRdb stores just in-frame clones and leaves some out. The data show roughly 30,000 clones, approximately 90% seen once. On this clone: Its antigen is still unknown.

The V end lost 5 bases, the J end lost 5 bases, and 13 bases lay between the germline ends. Germline V gene sequence: CDR1 MDHEN, CDR2 SYDVKM. CDR3 length: 14 residues. This clonotype was obtained from a woman between 18 and 55 years old with stage I lung adenocarcinoma. This sequence joins TRBV28 and TRBJ2-1; no clear D. This specimen was peripheral blood, taken before any cancer treatment. The CDR3 sequence: CASSTAQDHNEQFF. CDR3 sequence (DNA): TGTGCCAGCAGTACGGCTCAGGACCACAATGAGCAGTTCTTC. The whole variable domain, filled in from reference TRBV28 and TRBJ2-1, reads DVKVTQSSRYLVKRTGEKVFLECVQDMDHENMFWYRQDPGLGLRLIYFSYDVKMKEKGDIPEGYSVSREKKERFSLILESASTNQTSMYLCASSTAQDHNEQFFGPGTRLTVL.